This T cell receptor (beta chain) was captured in a study of technical replicates of blood from a few donors. V lost 1 base and J lost 4; bases outside the gene matches: 0. The length of the CDR3 is 14 residues. Germline values: CDR1 SGHRS, CDR2 YFSETQ. Remarks on this clone: Other DNA sequences in the sample encode the same CDR3.

The table came from immunoSEQ multiplex PCR; TCRdb's copy has only in-frame clones and leaves some out. In the table there are around 79,000 clones, about 94% of which are singletons. Sequencing was carried out using T cells isolated from PBMCs. The receptor was isolated from a human donor in good health. This chain links TRBV5-1 with TRBJ2-3; 10 bases are shared with TRBD2. The CDR3 region is CASSLTSGADTQYF. CDR3 nucleotides: TGCGCCAGCAGCTTGACTAGCGGGGCAGATACGCAGTATTTT.